Presented here are 10 T cell receptor beta chains from one specimen sequenced in a study of cytomegalovirus exposure and HLA in healthy donors. The PCR employed 60 Vbeta primers together with 13 Jbeta primers. The method was immunoSEQ multiplex PCR; TCRdb's version includes in-frame clones alone and lacks a portion of them. The sample records more than 150,000 clones, roughly 78% being singletons. The specimen sequenced was PBMCs. These receptor sequences come from a woman between 50 and 59 years old in good health and CMV-seropositive.

The chain uses TRBV9 and TRBJ1-2; TRBD1 is a possible D gene (6 bases). Trimming left V 4 bases short and J 6 bases short, with 13 bases between. Germline loops: CDR1 SGDLS, CDR2 YYNGEE. The CDR3 is 13 amino acids. The CDR3 region has the DNA TGTGCCAGCAGCCGCAGACAGGACGATGGCTACACCTTC. Amino acids: CASSRRQDDGYTF. The variable domain in full, completed from reference TRBV9 and TRBJ1-2, reads DSGVTQTPKHLITATGQRVTLRCSPRSGDLSVYWYQQSLDQGLQFLIQYYNGEERAKGNILERFSAQQFPDLHSELNLSSLELGDSALYFCASSRRQDDGYTFGSGTRLTVV.

The chain couples TRBV23-1 to TRBJ1-3; D call uncertain. TRBV23-1 is an ORF; its function is uncertain. V shed 0 bases and J shed 7 bases, with 16 bases lying between them. The CDR3 consists of 16 residues. The CDR3 DNA sequence: TGCGCCAGCAGTCAATCACACAGTGTTACTTGGAACACCATATATTTT. This translates into CASSQSHSVTWNTIYF.

The chain combines TRBV10-3 with TRBJ2-7, with D tentatively TRBD2 (7 bases). Germline values: CDR1 ENHRY, CDR2 SYGVKD. V was clipped by 11 bases and J by 2 bases, with 22 bases between them. This CDR3 region has 15 residues. The CDR3 is CAASLSGGLTYEQYF. The DNA of the CDR3 is TGTGCCGCCTCCTTATCGGGGGGCCTGACCTACGAGCAGTACTTC.

The V and J genes are TRBV28 and TRBJ2-5; D is unresolved. The germline V gene has CDR1 MDHEN and CDR2 SYDVKM. V was cut by 5 bases and J by 5 bases, with 15 bases left in between. This CDR3 comprises 14 residues. The CDR3 loop reads CASSPPYVRETQYF. CDR3 nucleotides: TGTGCCAGCAGTCCCCCATACGTTCGGGAGACCCAGTACTTC. Looking up the rest from reference TRBV28 and TRBJ2-5 gives the full variable domain: DVKVTQSSRYLVKRTGEKVFLECVQDMDHENMFWYRQDPGLGLRLIYFSYDVKMKEKGDIPEGYSVSREKKERFSLILESASTNQTSMYLCASSPPYVRETQYFGPGTRLLVL.

The chain links TRBV21-1 to TRBJ1-5. TRBV21-1 is noted as a pseudogene. The CDR3 contains 17 residues. The CDR3 sequence is CASSKAGKGNSNQPQHF. The CDR3 region has the DNA TGTGCCAGCAGCAAGGCCGGGAAGGGAAATAGCAATCAGCCCCAGCATTTT.

The V call is TRBV2, the J call TRBJ2-7, with D hard to call. Per the germline V gene, CDR1 is SNHLY and CDR2 is FYNNEI. The CDR3 covers 13 residues. Deletions cut 6 bases from V and 5 bases from J, with 14 bases between. The CDR3 protein is CASRKVREDEQYF. Written as DNA, the CDR3 is TGTGCCAGCAGAAAGGTCCGAGAGGACGAGCAGTACTTC.

V is TRBV12-5 and J is TRBJ2-2, with 9 bases identical to TRBD2. Germline-derived CDR1 and CDR2 are LGHNT and FRNRAP. With 1 base clipped from V and 7 bases from J, the junction kept 4 bases outside the gene matches. The length of the CDR3 is 15 residues. The CDR3 coding sequence is TGTGCTAGTGGTTTGGCGCTAGCGGGAATCGGGGAGCTGTTTTTT. Translated: CASGLALAGIGELFF.

The V and J genes are TRBV21-1 and TRBJ1-2; the table's D call, TRBD1, was not checked against the DNA. TRBV21-1 is noted as a pseudogene. The CDR3 sequence is 11 residues long. This CDR3 reads CASSSGTEYTF. The CDR3 DNA sequence: TGTGCCAGCAGTTCCGGGACAGAATACACCTTC.

About this clone itself: The germline gene is not matched at one end of the junction; a read error may be the cause. This sequence joins TRBV7-7 and TRBJ2-1, with TRBD2 matching over 8 bases. The germline V gene has CDR1 SSHAT and CDR2 FNYEAQ (reference sequence). CDR3 length: 17 residues. The chain's CDR3 is CASSPHGRSGSKGEQFF. In DNA form, the CDR3 reads TGTGCTAGCAGCCCCCATGGAAGGAGCGGGAGTAAGGGTGAGCAGTTCTTC.

V gene TRBV28 combines with J gene TRBJ1-1, with D perhaps TRBD1 (5 bases). The V gene lost 7 bases and the J gene lost 5 bases, with 20 bases spanning the gap. The CDR3 is 15 amino acids. Germline assignment: CDR1 MDHEN and CDR2 SYDVKM. CDR3 protein: CASIPPAGTGTEAFF. The CDR3 DNA is TGTGCCAGCATTCCCCCTGCGGGGACTGGGACTGAAGCTTTCTTT.